There are a few counts of the clone carrying this TCR beta chain. The antigen remains undetermined. Germline lookup yields CDR1 SGHRS and CDR2 YFSETQ. This CDR3 contains 15 residues. Deletions cut 4 bases from V and 8 bases from J, with 19 bases between. It was with a sample-barcoded 5' primer and a J-beta primer mix that a second PCR of about 7 to 12 cycles was run. All cDNA molecules were each tagged by a template-switch adaptor with 12 random nucleotides. Each sample provided no less than 2.5 million CDR3-containing paired-end reads. In TCRdb, the 5' RACE reads were re-called with MiXCR into one record per CDR3 protein. The profile shows 850,000 to 1,300,000 distinct CDR3 sequences, 35% to 50% of them singletons. The sample comes from a study of blood T cells in healthy people across ages. Looking at the study overall: When template switching was applied, about one barcoded beta molecule was captured per two T cells.

Regarding the study as a whole: Long-lived and aged donors differed, with more naive CD4+ cells and higher diversity in the long-lived.

This chain uses TRBV5-1 with TRBJ2-1; no definite D call. The sequenced sample was blood. The clonotype comes from a woman aged 60-70 years in good health. CDR3 loop: CASSLLMGLSDEQFF. In DNA, the CDR3 is TGCGCCAGCAGCCTCCTCATGGGTTTGAGCGATGAGCAGTTCTTC.